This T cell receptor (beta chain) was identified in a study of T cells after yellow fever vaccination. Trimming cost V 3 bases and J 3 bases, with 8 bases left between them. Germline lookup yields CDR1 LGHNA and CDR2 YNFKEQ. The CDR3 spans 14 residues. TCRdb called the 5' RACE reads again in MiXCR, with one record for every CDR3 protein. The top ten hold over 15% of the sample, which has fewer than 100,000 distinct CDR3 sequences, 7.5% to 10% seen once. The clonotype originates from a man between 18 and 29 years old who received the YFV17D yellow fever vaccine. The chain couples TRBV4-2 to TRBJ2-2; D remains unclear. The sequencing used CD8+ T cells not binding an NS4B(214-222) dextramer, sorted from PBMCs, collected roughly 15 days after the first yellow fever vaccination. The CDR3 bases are TGTGCCAGCAGCCAGCCCAAGGACACCGGGGAGCTGTTTTTT. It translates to CASSQPKDTGELFF.